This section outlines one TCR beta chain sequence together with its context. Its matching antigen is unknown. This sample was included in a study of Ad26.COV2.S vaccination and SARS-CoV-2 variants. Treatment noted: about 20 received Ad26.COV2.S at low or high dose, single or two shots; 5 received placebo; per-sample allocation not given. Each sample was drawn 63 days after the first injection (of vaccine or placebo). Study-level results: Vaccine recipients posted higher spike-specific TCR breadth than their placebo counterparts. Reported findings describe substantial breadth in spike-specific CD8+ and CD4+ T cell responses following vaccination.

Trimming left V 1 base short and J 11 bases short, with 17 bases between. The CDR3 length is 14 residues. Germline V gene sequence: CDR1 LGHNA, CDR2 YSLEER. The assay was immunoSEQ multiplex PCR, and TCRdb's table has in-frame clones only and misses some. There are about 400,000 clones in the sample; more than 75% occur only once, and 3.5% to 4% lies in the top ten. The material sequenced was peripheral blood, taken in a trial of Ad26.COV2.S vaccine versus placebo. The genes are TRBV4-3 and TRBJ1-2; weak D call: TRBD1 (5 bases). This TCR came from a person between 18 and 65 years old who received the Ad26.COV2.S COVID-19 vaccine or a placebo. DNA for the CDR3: TGCGCCAGCAGCCAAGCAGGGTATTACCAAATTTACACCTTC. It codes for CASSQAGYYQIYTF.